There are a few counts of the clone carrying this TCR beta chain. Its antigen is not known. This entry is derived from a study of T-cell memory formation after mild COVID-19. Study conclusions and caveats: Contracting clones from day 15 to 85 had balanced CD4/CD8; later expanders favoured CD4+.

MiXCR, applied by TCRdb to the 5' RACE reads, yields one record per CDR3 protein. This table holds fewer than 250,000 distinct CDR3 sequences, less than 20% found once. The CDR3 is made up of 16 amino acids. Between the trimmed V and J ends, which lost 6 bases and 0 bases, there was a span of 19 bases. Germline CDR1 is DFQATT and CDR2 is SNEGSKA (reference sequence). The rearrangement uses TRBV20-1 and TRBJ2-3, with D maybe TRBD1 (6 bases). The receptor comes from an adult woman who had mild COVID-19 (a few samples of this study predate the infection). Cell type and time point are not known. Sequencing used PBMCs or a T cell subset sorted from them (not recorded which). CDR3 protein: CSAPKSRGFSTDTQYF. The CDR3 DNA sequence: TGCAGTGCCCCCAAGTCCAGGGGCTTCAGCACAGATACGCAGTATTTT.